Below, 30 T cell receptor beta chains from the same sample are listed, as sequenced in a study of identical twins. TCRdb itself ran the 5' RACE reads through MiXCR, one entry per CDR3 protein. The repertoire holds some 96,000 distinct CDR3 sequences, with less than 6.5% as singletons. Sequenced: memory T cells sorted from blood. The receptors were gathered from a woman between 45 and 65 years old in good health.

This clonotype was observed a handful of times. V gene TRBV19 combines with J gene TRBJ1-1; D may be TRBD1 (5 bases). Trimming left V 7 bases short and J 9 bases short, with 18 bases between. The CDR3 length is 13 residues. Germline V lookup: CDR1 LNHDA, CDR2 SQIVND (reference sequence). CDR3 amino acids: CASNQRGVEKAFF. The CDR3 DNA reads TGTGCCAGTAATCAACGAGGGGTGGAAAAAGCTTTCTTT.

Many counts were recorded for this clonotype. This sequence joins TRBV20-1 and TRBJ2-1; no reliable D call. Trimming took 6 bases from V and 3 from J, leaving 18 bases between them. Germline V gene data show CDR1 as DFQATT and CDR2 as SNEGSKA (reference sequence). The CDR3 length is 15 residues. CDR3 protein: CSAEPIISLYNEQFF. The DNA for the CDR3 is TGCAGTGCCGAGCCCATCATCTCCCTCTACAATGAGCAGTTCTTC.

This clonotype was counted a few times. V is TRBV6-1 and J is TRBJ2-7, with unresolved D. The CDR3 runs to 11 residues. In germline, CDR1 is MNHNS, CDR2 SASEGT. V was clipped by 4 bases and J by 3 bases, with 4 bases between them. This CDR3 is CASSAFYEQYF. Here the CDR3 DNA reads TGTGCCAGCAGTGCCTTCTACGAGCAGTACTTC.

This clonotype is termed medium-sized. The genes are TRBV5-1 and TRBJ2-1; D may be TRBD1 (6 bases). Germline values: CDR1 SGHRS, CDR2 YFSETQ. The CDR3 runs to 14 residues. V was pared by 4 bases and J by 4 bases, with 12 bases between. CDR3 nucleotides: TGCGCCAGCAGCCCCGACAGGTCGTACAATGAGCAGTTCTTC. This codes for CASSPDRSYNEQFF. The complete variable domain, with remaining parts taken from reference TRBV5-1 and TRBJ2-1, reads KAGVTQTPRYLIKTRGQQVTLSCSPISGHRSVSWYQQTPGQGLQFLFEYFSETQRNKGNFPGRFSGRQFSNSRSEMNVSTLELGDSALYLCASSPDRSYNEQFFGPGTRLTVL.

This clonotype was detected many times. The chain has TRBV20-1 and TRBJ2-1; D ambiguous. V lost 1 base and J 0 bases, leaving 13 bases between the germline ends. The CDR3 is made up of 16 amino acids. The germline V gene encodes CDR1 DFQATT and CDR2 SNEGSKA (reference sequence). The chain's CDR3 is CSARATGQSSYNEQFF. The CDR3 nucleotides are TGCAGTGCTAGAGCCACTGGCCAGAGCTCCTACAATGAGCAGTTCTTC.

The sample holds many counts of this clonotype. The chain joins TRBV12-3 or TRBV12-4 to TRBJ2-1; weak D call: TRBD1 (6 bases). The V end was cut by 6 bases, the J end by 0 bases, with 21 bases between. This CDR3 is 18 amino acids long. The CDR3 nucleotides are TGTGCCAGCAGCCCCTCAGGACAGACCCAAAGCTCCTACAATGAGCAGTTCTTC. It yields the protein CASSPSGQTQSSYNEQFF.

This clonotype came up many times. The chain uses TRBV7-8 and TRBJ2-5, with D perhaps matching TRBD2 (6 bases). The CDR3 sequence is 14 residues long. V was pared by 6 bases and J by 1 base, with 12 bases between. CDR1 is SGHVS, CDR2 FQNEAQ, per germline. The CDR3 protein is CASRKRGSQETQYF. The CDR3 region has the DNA TGTGCCAGCAGGAAACGGGGGAGCCAAGAGACCCAGTACTTC.

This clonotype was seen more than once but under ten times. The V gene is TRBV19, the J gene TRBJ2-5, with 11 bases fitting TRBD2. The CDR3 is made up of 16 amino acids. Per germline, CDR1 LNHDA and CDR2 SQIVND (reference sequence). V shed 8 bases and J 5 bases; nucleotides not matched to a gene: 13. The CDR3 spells CASRRTSGSRGETQYF. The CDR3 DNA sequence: TGTGCCAGTCGTCGCACTAGCGGGAGTCGGGGTGAGACCCAGTACTTC.

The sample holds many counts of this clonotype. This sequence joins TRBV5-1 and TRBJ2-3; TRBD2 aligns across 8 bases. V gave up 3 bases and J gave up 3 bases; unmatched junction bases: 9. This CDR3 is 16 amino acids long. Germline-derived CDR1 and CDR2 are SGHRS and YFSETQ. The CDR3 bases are TGCGCCAGCAGCTCGACGACCGGGACTAGGACAGATACGCAGTATTTT. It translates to CASSSTTGTRTDTQYF.

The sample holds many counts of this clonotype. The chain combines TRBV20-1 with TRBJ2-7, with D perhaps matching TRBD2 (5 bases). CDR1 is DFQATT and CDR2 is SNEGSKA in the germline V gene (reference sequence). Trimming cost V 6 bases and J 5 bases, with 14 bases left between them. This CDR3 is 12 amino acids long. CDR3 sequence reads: CSALVGGDEQYF. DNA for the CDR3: TGCAGTGCATTGGTTGGAGGCGACGAGCAGTACTTC.

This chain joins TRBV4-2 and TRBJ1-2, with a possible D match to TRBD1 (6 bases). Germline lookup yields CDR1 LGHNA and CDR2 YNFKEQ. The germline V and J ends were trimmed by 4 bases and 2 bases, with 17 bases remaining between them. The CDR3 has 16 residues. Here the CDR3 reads CASSPEGAGVNYGYTF. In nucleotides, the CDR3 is TGTGCCAGCAGCCCAGAGGGAGCAGGGGTAAACTATGGCTACACCTTC.

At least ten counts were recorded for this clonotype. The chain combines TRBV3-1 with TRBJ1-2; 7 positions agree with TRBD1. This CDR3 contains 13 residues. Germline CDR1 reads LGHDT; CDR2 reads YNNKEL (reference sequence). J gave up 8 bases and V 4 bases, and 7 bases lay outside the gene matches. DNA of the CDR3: TGTGCCAGCAGCCCCGGACAGGCCAAAGGCTACACCTTC. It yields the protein CASSPGQAKGYTF.

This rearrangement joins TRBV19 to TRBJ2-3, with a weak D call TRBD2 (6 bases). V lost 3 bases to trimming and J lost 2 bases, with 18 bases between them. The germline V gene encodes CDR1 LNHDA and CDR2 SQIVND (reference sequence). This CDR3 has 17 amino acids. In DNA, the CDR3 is TGTGCCAGTAGTATTTTGGGGACCGGGACTCTCACAGATACGCAGTATTTT. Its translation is CASSILGTGTLTDTQYF.

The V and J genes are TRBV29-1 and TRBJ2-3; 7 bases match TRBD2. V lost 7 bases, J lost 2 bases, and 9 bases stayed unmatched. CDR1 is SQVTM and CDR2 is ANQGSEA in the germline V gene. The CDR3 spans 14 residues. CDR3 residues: CSAGSGTLTDTQYF. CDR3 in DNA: TGCAGCGCTGGGAGCGGGACCCTCACAGATACGCAGTATTTT.

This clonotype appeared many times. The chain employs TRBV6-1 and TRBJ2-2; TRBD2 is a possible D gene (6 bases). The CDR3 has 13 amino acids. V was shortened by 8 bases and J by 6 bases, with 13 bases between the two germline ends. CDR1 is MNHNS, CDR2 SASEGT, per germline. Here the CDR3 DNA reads TGTGCCAGCGCATCTAGCGAGGCCGGGGAGCTGTTTTTT. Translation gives CASASSEAGELFF.

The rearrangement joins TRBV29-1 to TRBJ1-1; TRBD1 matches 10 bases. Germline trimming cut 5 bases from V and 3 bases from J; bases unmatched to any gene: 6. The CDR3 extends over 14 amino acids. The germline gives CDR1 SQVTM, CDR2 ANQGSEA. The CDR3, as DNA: TGCAGCGTTCAGGGGGACAGGGGAGACACTGAAGCTTTCTTT. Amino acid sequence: CSVQGDRGDTEAFF.

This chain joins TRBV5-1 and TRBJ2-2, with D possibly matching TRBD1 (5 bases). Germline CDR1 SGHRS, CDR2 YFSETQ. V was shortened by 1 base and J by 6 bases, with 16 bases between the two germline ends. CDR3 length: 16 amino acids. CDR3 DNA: TGCGCCAGCAGCTTGAGAGCCCAGGGCTCTTCCGGGGAGCTGTTTTTT. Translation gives CASSLRAQGSSGELFF.

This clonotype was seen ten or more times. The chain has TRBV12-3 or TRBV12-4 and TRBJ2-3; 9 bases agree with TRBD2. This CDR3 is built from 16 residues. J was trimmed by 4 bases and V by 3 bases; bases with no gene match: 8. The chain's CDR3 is CASSFMASGTSDTQYF. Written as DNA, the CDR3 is TGTGCCAGCAGTTTTATGGCTAGCGGGACGTCAGATACGCAGTATTTT.

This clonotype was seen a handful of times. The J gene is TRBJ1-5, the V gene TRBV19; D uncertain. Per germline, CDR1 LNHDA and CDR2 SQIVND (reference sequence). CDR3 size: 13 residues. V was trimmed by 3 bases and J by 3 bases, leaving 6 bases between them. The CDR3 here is CASSIPNNQPQHF. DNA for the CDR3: TGTGCCAGTAGTATTCCCAACAATCAGCCCCAGCATTTT.

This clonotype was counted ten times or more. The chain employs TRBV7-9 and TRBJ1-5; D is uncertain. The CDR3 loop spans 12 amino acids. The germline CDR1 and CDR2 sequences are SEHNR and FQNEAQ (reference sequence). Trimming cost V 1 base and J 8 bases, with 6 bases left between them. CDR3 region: CASSLGREPQHF. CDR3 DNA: TGTGCCAGCAGCTTAGGCCGGGAGCCCCAGCATTTT.

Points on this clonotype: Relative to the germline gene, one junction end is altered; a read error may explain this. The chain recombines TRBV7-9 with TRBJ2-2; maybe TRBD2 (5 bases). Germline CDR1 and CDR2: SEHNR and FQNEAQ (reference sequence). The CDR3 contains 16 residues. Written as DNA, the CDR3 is TGTGCCAGCAGCTTATGGACCGGGATAAACACCGGGGAGCTGTTTTTC. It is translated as CASSLWTGINTGELFF.

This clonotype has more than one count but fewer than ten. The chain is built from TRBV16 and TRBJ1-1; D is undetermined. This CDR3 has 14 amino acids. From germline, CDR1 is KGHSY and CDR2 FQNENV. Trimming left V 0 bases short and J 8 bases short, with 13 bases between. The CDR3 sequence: CASSQSRRAAEAFF. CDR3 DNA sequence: TGTGCCAGCAGCCAATCGAGGAGGGCCGCGGAAGCTTTCTTT.

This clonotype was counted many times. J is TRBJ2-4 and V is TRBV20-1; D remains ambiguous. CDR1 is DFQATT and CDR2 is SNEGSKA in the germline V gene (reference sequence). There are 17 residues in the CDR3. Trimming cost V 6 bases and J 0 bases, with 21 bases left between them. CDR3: CSATSVQSELAKNIQYF. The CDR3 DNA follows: TGCAGTGCCACGTCCGTACAGTCCGAACTAGCCAAAAACATTCAGTACTTC.

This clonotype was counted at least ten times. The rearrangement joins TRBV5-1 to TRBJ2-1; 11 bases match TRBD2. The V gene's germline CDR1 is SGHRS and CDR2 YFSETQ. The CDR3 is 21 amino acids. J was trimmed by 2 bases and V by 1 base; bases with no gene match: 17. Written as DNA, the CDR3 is TGCGCCAGCAGCTTGTCGGCCCCGGGTCTAGCGGGAGGAGGCCCCTACAATGAGCAGTTCTTC. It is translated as CASSLSAPGLAGGGPYNEQFF.

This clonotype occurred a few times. CDR3 sequence: CAITGQAEQFF. For the CDR3, the DNA is TGTGCCATCACAGGACAGGCCGAGCAGTTCTTC. The rearrangement joins TRBV27 to TRBJ2-1; 7 bases map to TRBD1. Trimming removed 10 bases from V and 10 bases from J; junction bases left unmatched: 7. CDR1 MNHEY and CDR2 SMNVEV come from the germline V gene (reference sequence). CDR3 length equals 11 residues.

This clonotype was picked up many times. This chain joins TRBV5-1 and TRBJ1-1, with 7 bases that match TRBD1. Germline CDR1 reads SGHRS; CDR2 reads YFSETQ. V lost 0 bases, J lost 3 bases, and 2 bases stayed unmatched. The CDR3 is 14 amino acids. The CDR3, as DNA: TGCGCCAGCAGCTTGGAGGGGGCAGACACTGAAGCTTTCTTT. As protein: CASSLEGADTEAFF.

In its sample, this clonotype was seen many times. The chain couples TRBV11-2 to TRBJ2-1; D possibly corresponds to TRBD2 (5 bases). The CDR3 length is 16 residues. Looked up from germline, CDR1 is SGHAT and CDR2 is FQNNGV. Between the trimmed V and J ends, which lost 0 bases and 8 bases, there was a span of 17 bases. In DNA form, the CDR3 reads TGTGCCAGCAGCTTAGATAACCTAGCTGGCGGCGATGAGCAGTTCTTC. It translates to CASSLDNLAGGDEQFF.

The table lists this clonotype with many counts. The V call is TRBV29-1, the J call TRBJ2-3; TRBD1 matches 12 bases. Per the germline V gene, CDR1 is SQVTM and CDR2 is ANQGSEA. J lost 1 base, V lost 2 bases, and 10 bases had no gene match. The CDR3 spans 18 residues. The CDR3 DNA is TGCAGCGTTGAACGGGGACAGGGGGCAAATAGTCGCACAGATACGCAGTATTTT. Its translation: CSVERGQGANSRTDTQYF.

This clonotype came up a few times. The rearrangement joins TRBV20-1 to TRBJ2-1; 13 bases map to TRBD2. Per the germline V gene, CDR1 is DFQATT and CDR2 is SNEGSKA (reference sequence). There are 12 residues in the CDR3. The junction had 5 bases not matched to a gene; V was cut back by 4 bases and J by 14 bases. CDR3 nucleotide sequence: TGCAGTGCTAAACTAGCGGGAGGGATAAAGTTCTTC. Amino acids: CSAKLAGGIKFF.

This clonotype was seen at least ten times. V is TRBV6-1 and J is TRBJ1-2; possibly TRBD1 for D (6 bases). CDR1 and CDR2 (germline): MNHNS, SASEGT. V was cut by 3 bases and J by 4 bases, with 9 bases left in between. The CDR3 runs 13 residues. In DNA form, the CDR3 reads TGTGCCAGCAGTGACTGGACAGCCTATGGCTACACCTTC. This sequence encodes CASSDWTAYGYTF.